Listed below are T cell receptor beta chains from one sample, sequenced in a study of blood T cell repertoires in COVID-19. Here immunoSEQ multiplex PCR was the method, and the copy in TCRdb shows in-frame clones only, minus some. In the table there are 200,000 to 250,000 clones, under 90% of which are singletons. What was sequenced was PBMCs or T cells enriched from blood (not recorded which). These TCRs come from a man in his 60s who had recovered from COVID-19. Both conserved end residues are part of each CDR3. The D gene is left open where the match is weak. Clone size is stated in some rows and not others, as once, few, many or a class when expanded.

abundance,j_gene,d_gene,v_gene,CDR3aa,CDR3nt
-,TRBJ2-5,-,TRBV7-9,CASSFDSAETQYF,TGTGCCAGCAGCTTCGACTCGGCCGAGACCCAGTACTTC
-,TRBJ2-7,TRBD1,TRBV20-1,CSASMTGQSYEQYF,TGCAGTGCTAGTATGACGGGACAGTCCTACGAGCAGTACTTC
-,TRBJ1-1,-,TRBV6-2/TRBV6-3,CASSYSIRGGTAEAFF,TGTGCCAGCAGTTACTCGATAAGGGGAGGAACAGCTGAAGCTTTCTTT
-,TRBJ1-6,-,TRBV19,CASSSTTRGRDSPLHF,TGTGCCAGTAGCTCCACTACTCGGGGGAGGGATTCACCCCTCCACTTT
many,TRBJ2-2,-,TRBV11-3,CASSLDGGSRELFF,TGTGCCAGCAGCTTAGACGGGGGATCCAGGGAGCTGTTTTTT
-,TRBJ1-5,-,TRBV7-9,CASSSHNLPQHF,TGTGCCAGCAGTTCACATAATCTGCCCCAGCATTTT
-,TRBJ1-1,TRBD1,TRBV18,CASSPGQTRYYTEAFF,TGTGCCAGCTCACCGGGACAGACGAGGTATTACACTGAAGCTTTCTTT
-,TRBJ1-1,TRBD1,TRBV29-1,CSVVGQGSGPEAFF,TGCAGCGTTGTTGGACAGGGTAGTGGTCCTGAAGCTTTCTTT
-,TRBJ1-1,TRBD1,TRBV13,CASSLGQDTEAFF,TGTGCCAGCAGCCTCGGACAGGACACTGAAGCTTTCTTT
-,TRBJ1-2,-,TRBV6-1,CASSEVGDNYGYTF,TGTGCCAGCAGTGAAGTGGGCGATAACTATGGCTACACCTTC
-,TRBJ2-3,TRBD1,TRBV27,CASSFYGQGGSTDTQYF,TGTGCCAGCAGTTTCTACGGACAGGGCGGTAGCACAGATACGCAGTATTTT
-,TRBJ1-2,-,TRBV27,CASRLSTGIRGYTF,TGTGCCAGCAGATTAAGTACAGGGATACGAGGCTACACCTTC
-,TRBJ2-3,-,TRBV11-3,CASSLAQRASTDTQYF,TGTGCCAGCAGCTTAGCCCAGCGGGCAAGCACAGATACGCAGTATTTT
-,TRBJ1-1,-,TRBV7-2,CASSLLSLLGQLNTEAFF,TGTGCCAGCAGCTTATTATCCTTGTTAGGACAGTTGAACACTGAAGCTTTCTTT
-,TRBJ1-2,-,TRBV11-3,CASSPTTGSRANYGYTF,TGTGCCAGCAGCCCGACGACAGGCTCCCGGGCTAACTATGGCTACACCTTC
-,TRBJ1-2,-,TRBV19,CASRDNREKGKGYTF,TGTGCCAGTAGGGATAACAGGGAGAAGGGAAAAGGCTACACCTTC
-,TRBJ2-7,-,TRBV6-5,CASRATVPYEQYF,TGTGCCAGCAGAGCGACAGTCCCCTACGAGCAGTACTTC
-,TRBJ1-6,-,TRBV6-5,CASSRGYNSPLHF,TGTGCCAGCAGCCGGGGATACAATTCACCCCTCCACTTT